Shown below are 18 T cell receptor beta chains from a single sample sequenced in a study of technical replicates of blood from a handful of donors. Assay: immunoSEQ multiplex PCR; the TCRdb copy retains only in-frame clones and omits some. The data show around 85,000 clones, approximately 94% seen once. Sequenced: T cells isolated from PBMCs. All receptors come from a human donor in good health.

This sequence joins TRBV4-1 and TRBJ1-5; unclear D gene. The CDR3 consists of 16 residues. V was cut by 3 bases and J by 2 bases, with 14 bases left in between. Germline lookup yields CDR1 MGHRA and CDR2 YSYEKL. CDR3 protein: CASSHARGSGNQPQHF. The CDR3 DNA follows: TGCGCCAGCAGCCACGCACGCGGCTCGGGCAATCAGCCCCAGCATTTT.

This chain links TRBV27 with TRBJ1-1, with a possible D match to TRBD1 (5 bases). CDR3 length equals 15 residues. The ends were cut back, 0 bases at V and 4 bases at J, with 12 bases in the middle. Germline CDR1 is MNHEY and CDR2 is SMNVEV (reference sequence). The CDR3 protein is CASSLSGAGSTEAFF. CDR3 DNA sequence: TGTGCCAGCAGTTTATCAGGGGCGGGGAGCACTGAAGCTTTCTTT.

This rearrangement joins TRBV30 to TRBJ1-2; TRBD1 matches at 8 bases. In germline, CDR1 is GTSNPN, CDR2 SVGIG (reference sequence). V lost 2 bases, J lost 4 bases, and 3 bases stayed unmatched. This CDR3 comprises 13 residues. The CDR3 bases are TGTGCCTGGAGTACCAGGGGGCCCTATGGCTACACCTTC. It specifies CAWSTRGPYGYTF. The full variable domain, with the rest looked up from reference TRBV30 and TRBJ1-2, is SQTIHQWPATLVQPVGSPLSLECTVEGTSNPNLYWYRQAAGRGLQLLFYSVGIGQISSEVPQNLSASRPQDRQFILSSKKLLLSDSGFYLCAWSTRGPYGYTFGSGTRLTVV.

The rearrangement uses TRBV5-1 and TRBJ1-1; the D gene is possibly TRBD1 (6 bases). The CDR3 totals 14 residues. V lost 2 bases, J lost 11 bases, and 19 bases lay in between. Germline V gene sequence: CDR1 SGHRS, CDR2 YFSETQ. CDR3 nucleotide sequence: TGCGCCAGCAGCTTCACTGGCGGGGGGCGCGGGGCTTTCTTT. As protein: CASSFTGGGRGAFF.

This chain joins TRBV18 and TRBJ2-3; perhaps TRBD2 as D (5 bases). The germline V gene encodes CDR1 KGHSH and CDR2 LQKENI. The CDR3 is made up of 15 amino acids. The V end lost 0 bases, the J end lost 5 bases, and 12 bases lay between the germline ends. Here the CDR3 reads CASSPPSSPRDTQYF. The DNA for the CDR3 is TGTGCCAGCTCACCACCGTCTAGCCCCCGAGATACGCAGTATTTT.

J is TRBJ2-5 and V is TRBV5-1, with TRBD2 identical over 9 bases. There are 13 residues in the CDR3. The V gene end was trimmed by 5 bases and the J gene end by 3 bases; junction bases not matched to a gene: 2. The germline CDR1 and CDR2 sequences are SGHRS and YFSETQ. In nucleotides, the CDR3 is TGCGCCAGCAGGGCTAGCGGGGAAGAGACCCAGTACTTC. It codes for CASRASGEETQYF.

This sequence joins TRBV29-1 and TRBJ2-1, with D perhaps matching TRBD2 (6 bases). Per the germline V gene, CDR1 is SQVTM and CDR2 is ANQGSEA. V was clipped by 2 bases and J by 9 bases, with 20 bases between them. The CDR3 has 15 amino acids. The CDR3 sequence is CSVERAGTGAGEQFF. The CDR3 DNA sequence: TGCAGCGTTGAAAGGGCAGGGACGGGAGCGGGTGAGCAGTTCTTC.

In DNA, the CDR3 is TGTGCCAGCAGCTTAGCAGGGTTAGCGGGCTACAATGAGCAGTTCTTC. Protein product: CASSLAGLAGYNEQFF. This chain joins TRBV7-8 and TRBJ2-1, with 7 bases matching TRBD2. With V trimmed by 0 bases and J by 3 bases, 5 bases remained unmatched. Germline loops: CDR1 SGHVS, CDR2 FQNEAQ. This CDR3 is built from 16 residues.

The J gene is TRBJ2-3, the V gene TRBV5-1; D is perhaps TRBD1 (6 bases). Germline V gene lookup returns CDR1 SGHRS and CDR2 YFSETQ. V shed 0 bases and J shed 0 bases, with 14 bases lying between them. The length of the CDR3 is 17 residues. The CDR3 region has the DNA TGCGCCAGCAGCTTGGGGCGGACAGTTGCTAGCACAGATACGCAGTATTTT. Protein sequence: CASSLGRTVASTDTQYF.

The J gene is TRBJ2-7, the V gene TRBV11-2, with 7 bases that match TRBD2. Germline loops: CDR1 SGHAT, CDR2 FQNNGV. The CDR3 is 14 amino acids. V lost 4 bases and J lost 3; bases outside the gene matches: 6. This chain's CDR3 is CASSYRLAGYEQYF. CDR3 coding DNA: TGTGCCAGCAGCTACAGACTAGCCGGCTACGAGCAGTACTTC.

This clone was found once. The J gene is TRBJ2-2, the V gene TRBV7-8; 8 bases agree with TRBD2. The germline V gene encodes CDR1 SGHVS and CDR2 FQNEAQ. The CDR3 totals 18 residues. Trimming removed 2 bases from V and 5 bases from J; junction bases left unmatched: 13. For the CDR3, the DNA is TGTGCCAGCAGCTTACTTTCAGCTTATCGGGGGGGTACCGGGGAGCTGTTTTTT. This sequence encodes CASSLLSAYRGGTGELFF.

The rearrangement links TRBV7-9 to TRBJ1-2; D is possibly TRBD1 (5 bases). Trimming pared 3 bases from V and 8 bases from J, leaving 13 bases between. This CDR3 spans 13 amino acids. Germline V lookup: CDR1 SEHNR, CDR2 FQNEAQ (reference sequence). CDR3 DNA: TGTGCCAGCAGCTTTATCGGGGGTTCGGGCTACACCTTC. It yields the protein CASSFIGGSGYTF.

The DNA for the CDR3 is TGTGCCAGCAGGACTAGTAACACCGGGGAGCTGTTTTTT. Encoded protein: CASRTSNTGELFF. The chain combines TRBV2 with TRBJ2-2; a weak D match, TRBD2 (6 bases). With 6 bases removed from V and 2 bases from J, the gap between germline ends came to 7 bases. This CDR3 contains 13 residues. The germline gives CDR1 SNHLY, CDR2 FYNNEI.

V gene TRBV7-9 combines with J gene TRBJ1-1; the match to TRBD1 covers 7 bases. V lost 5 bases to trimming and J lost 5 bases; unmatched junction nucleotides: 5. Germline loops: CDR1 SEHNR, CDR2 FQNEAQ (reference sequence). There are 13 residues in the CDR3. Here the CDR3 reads CASSGVGQTEAFF. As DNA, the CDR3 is TGTGCCAGCAGCGGGGTGGGACAGACTGAAGCTTTCTTT.

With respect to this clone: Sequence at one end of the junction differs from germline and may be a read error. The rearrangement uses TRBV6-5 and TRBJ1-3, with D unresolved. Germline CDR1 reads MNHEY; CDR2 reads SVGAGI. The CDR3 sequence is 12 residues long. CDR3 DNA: TGTGCCAGCAAGACGCCAGGAAACACAATATATTTT. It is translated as CASKTPGNTIYF.

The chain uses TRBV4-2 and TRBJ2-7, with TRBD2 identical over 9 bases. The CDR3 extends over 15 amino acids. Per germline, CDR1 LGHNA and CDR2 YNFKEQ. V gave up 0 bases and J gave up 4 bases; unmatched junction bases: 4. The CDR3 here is CASSQDLAGRYEQYF. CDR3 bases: TGTGCCAGCAGCCAAGACCTAGCGGGGAGATACGAGCAGTACTTC.

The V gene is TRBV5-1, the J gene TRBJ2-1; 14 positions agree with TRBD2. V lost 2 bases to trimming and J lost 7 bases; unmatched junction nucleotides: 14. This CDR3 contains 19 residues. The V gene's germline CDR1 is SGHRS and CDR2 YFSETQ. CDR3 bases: TGCGCCAGCAGCTTTAATTCGGGGGGGACTAGCGGGAGCGCAAATGAGCAGTTCTTC. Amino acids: CASSFNSGGTSGSANEQFF.

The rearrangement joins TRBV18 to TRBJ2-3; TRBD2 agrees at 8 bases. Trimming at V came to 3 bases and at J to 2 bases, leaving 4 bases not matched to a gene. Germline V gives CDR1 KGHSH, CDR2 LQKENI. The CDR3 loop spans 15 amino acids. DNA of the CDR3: TGTGCCAGCTCACCCCGACTAGCGTCCACAGATACGCAGTATTTT. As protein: CASSPRLASTDTQYF.